A single sample gave rise to the 7 T cell receptor beta chains below, sequenced in a study of PD-L1 blockade in urothelial cancer. Assay: immunoSEQ multiplex PCR; the TCRdb copy retains only in-frame clones and omits some. The repertoire consists of tens of thousands of clones, with around 84% occurring once and the leading ten covering approximately 2%. Specified time point: pretreatment peripheral blood. This material consisted of PBMCs, taken around atezolizumab (anti-PD-L1) treatment. The receptors originated from a man in his sixties with urothelial cancer.

The chain links TRBV18 to TRBJ2-3, with no clear D. Germline CDR1 and CDR2: KGHSH and LQKENI. V lost 4 bases and J lost 1, with 12 bases in between. This CDR3 is built from 15 residues. The CDR3 spells CASSRVGLGTDTQYF. CDR3 DNA: TGTGCCAGCTCACGGGTGGGCCTGGGCACAGATACGCAGTATTTT. The variable domain in full, completed from reference TRBV18 and TRBJ2-3, reads NAGVMQNPRHLVRRRGQEARLRCSPMKGHSHVYWYRQLPEEGLKFMVYLQKENIIDESGMPKERFSAEFPKEGPSILRIQQVVRGDSAAYFCASSRVGLGTDTQYFGPGTRLTVL.

The rearrangement links TRBV5-1 to TRBJ2-2, with TRBD1 as a possible D gene (5 bases). V gave up 0 bases and J gave up 4 bases, with 10 bases separating them. The germline V gene has CDR1 SGHRS and CDR2 YFSETQ. The CDR3 has 15 amino acids. This CDR3 is CASSLAGAGTGELFF. In DNA, the CDR3 is TGCGCCAGCAGCTTGGCTGGGGCAGGCACCGGGGAGCTGTTTTTT.

This clone has only one observation. This sequence joins TRBV5-4 and TRBJ2-6, with D hard to call. CDR1 and CDR2 (germline): SGHNT, YYREEE (reference sequence). This CDR3 has 16 residues. V was clipped by 0 bases and J by 0 bases, with 7 bases between them. CDR3 loop: CASSLDSSSGANVLTF. As DNA, the CDR3 is TGTGCCAGCAGCTTGGACAGTAGCTCTGGGGCCAACGTCCTGACTTTC.

The V gene is TRBV23-1, the J gene TRBJ1-3; D is undetermined. TRBV23-1 belongs to the ORF category, with a function that is uncertain. The CDR3 contains 15 residues. Trimming took 4 bases from V and 4 from J, leaving 14 bases between them. CDR3 amino acids: CASSRTDIPGNTIYF. CDR3 coding DNA: TGCGCCAGCAGTCGTACAGATATACCCGGAAACACCATATATTTT.

The chain combines TRBV10-3 with TRBJ1-2, with 7 bases identical to TRBD1. V shed 7 bases and J 1 base; nucleotides not matched to a gene: 9. CDR3 length: 15 amino acids. CDR1 is ENHRY and CDR2 is SYGVKD in the germline V gene. The CDR3 sequence: CAINARDSLNYGYTF. The CDR3 bases are TGTGCCATCAACGCCCGGGACAGCCTTAACTATGGCTACACCTTC.

This clone occurred a few times. The chain has TRBV11-2 and TRBJ2-3; D is unresolved. V shed 5 bases and J shed 0 bases, with 3 bases lying between them. Germline V gives CDR1 SGHAT, CDR2 FQNNGV. The CDR3 is 12 residues long. CDR3 amino acids: CASSQSTDTQYF. CDR3 in DNA: TGTGCCAGCAGCCAGAGCACAGATACGCAGTATTTT. The variable domain in full, completed from reference TRBV11-2 and TRBJ2-3, reads EAGVAQSPRYKIIEKRQSVAFWCNPISGHATLYWYQQILGQGPKLLIQFQNNGVVDDSQLPKDRFSAERLKGVDSTLKIQPAKLEDSAVYLCASSQSTDTQYFGPGTRLTVL.

The rearrangement links TRBV30 to TRBJ1-2; D gene unclear. The germline gives CDR1 GTSNPN, CDR2 SVGIG (reference sequence). The length of the CDR3 is 13 residues. Trimming took 0 bases from V and 6 from J, leaving 11 bases between them. The CDR3 DNA reads TGTGCCTGGAGTGTACAAAGAACACATGGCTACACCTTC. This sequence encodes CAWSVQRTHGYTF.